The rows below give T cell receptor beta chains drawn from one sample of a study of type 1 and type 2 diabetes patients. One entry per CDR3 protein results from TCRdb running MiXCR on the multiplex PCR reads. The repertoire includes 280,000 or so distinct CDR3 sequences, more than 40% of them detected once, and roughly 13% sits in the top ten. Sequenced input: peripheral blood mononuclear cells (PBMCs). These TCRs come from a man aged 18 to 29 with type 2 diabetes. CDR3s include the opening cysteine and the closing phenylalanine or tryptophan. Fields, in order: D gene, J gene, clone size, V gene, CDR3 DNA, CDR3 protein. D genes are given only for firm matches. Clone sizes are given selectively: once, few, many, or a class where the clone is expanded.

TRBD1	TRBJ1-2	.	TRBV6-5	TGTGCCAGCAGCCTCACAGGGGTGGCGCGAGGCTACACCTTC	CASSLTGVARGYTF
TRBD1	TRBJ2-5	few	TRBV24-1	TGTGCCACCAGTGACCCGGGACAGGCTCAAGAGACCCAGTACTTC	CATSDPGQAQETQYF
.	TRBJ2-5	.	TRBV7-2	TGTGCCAGCAGCTCCAGATCGATGGGGGACCGCCGTGAGACCCAGTACTTC	CASSSRSMGDRRETQYF
.	TRBJ1-1	few	TRBV25-1	TGTGCCAGCAGTGAATTAGTAGGGTCTGCGGGGGACACTGAAGCTTTCTTT	CASSELVGSAGDTEAFF
TRBD2	TRBJ2-7	.	TRBV10-3	TGTGCCATCAGTGAGTCGCTAGCGGGCCCAAGCTCCTACGAGCAGTACTTC	CAISESLAGPSSYEQYF
TRBD2	TRBJ2-7	many	TRBV10-3	TGTGCCATCAGCGGGCGGGAGTTCTACGAGCAGTACTTC	CAISGREFYEQYF
.	TRBJ1-4	few	TRBV7-3	TGTGCCAGCAGCTTAACCACAGCAGAAAAACTGTTTTTT	CASSLTTAEKLFF
TRBD1	TRBJ1-5	once	TRBV19	TGTGCCAGTAGTATTTCCGGGGGACAGAGAACTCAGCCCCAGCATTTT	CASSISGGQRTQPQHF
.	TRBJ2-1	.	TRBV12-3/TRBV12-4	TGTGCCAGCAGTTCCGGAGGCAGCTACAATGAGCAGTTCTTC	CASSSGGSYNEQFF
.	TRBJ1-2	.	TRBV7-3	TGTGCCAGCAGCCTAGGACCGACCAACTATGGCTACACCTTC	CASSLGPTNYGYTF
TRBD1	TRBJ2-7	many	TRBV25-1	TGTGCCAGCAGTCCACGGACAGGGTTGACCTACGAGCAGTACTTC	CASSPRTGLTYEQYF
.	TRBJ2-1	.	TRBV10-3	TGTGCCATCAGTGACGACGTGCAGAACGACGCATACAATGAGCAGTTCTTC	CAISDDVQNDAYNEQFF
.	TRBJ1-2	.	TRBV29-1	TGCAGCGTAGCCCCTGGCAGTGGAGGCTACACCTTC	CSVAPGSGGYTF
TRBD2	TRBJ2-2	few	TRBV19	TGTGCCACCCTAGCGGGTTCGAACACCGGGGAGCTGTTTTTT	CATLAGSNTGELFF
.	TRBJ2-1	.	TRBV27	TGTGCCAGCAGTTTTGGCTGGTACAATGAGCAGTTCTTC	CASSFGWYNEQFF
.	TRBJ2-3	.	TRBV6-5	TGTGCCAGCAGTTACGGTGGGGGAACTGGCACAGATACGCAGTATTTT	CASSYGGGTGTDTQYF
.	TRBJ2-5	.	TRBV13	TGTGCCAGCGGCAGGTCAACAGAAGAGACCCAGTACTTC	CASGRSTEETQYF
.	TRBJ2-5	few	TRBV5-1	TGCGCCAGCAGTTCAGACCGGGAATGGGAGACCCAGTACTTC	CASSSDREWETQYF
.	TRBJ1-5	.	TRBV12-3/TRBV12-4	TGTGCCACCAGAAGAGGGGGGGGGAATCAGCCCCAGCATTTT	CATRRGGGNQPQHF
TRBD2	TRBJ2-7	.	TRBV7-2	TGTGCCAGCAGCCCCAAATTAGCGGGGACCGCCTACGAGCAGTACTTC	CASSPKLAGTAYEQYF
.	TRBJ2-7	.	TRBV7-8	TGTGCCAGCAGCTTAGCCCCGGGACACCTCTACGAGCAGTACTTC	CASSLAPGHLYEQYF
.	TRBJ1-4	.	TRBV28	TGTGCCAGCAGCCCCTGGGGGAGGAAACTGTTTTTT	CASSPWGRKLFF
TRBD1	TRBJ1-1	once	TRBV12-3/TRBV12-4	TGTGCTAGTGAGTCGTATCAGGACAGGGCGAGACGCGGCCCTGAAGCTTTCTTT	CASESYQDRARRGPEAFF
TRBD1	TRBJ2-7	.	TRBV20-1	TGCAGTGCTAACAGGGGTTCGGGCTCCTACGAGCAGTACTTC	CSANRGSGSYEQYF
TRBD2	TRBJ2-3	few	TRBV20-1	TGCAGTGCCTTAGCGGGGACCACAGATACGCAGTATTTT	CSALAGTTDTQYF
.	TRBJ2-2	.	TRBV2	TGTGCCAGCAGAGATTACGGCACCGGGGAGCTGTTTTTT	CASRDYGTGELFF
.	TRBJ1-2	.	TRBV6-5	TGTGCCAGCAGTTACTCAGGGGTCCCTTATGACTATGGCTACACCTTC	CASSYSGVPYDYGYTF
.	TRBJ1-2	.	TRBV27	TGTGCCAGCAGTTTAGGGTCTGCCGGGGGCTACACCTTC	CASSLGSAGGYTF
TRBD2	TRBJ2-3	few	TRBV4-3	TGCGCCAGCAGCCAAGATTACGGGGGGGCAGATACGCAGTATTTT	CASSQDYGGADTQYF
TRBD2	TRBJ2-5	once	TRBV20-1	TGCAGTGCTATAGGGACTAGCGGACAAGAGACCCAGTACTTC	CSAIGTSGQETQYF
.	TRBJ2-7	many	TRBV19	TGTGCCAGTAGTATGTTCCGTAGCTCCTACGAGCAGTACTTC	CASSMFRSSYEQYF
.	TRBJ2-5	.	TRBV2	TGTGCCAGCGCGCCTGGAGGGGAGACCCAGTACTTC	CASAPGGETQYF
.	TRBJ2-3	few	TRBV27	TGTGCCAGCAGTCCGACCGACACAGATACGCAGTATTTT	CASSPTDTDTQYF
.	TRBJ2-1	.	TRBV12-5	TGTGCTAGTGGTTCATCACCCGTCCTCAATGAGCAGTTCTTC	CASGSSPVLNEQFF
.	TRBJ2-7	many	TRBV25-1	TGTGCCAGCAAGTTAGGGAATCGCGAGCAGTACTTC	CASKLGNREQYF
.	TRBJ1-1	.	TRBV7-2	TGTGCCAGCAGCCGAGGGGTTGGCACTGAAGCTTTCTTT	CASSRGVGTEAFF
.	TRBJ1-1	.	TRBV28	TGTGCCAGCAGAAATAGGGGGACTGAAGCTTTCTTT	CASRNRGTEAFF